The rows below give T cell receptor beta chains drawn from one sample of a study of cytomegalovirus exposure and HLA in healthy donors. The table came from immunoSEQ multiplex PCR; TCRdb's copy has only in-frame clones and leaves some out. The data hold about 170,000 clones, with about 86% observed a single time. The sample consisted of PBMCs. These receptors were collected from a woman aged 25 to 39 in good health and CMV-seronegative. CDR3s include the opening cysteine and the closing phenylalanine or tryptophan. The order of the fields is clone size, D gene, J gene, V gene, CDR3 DNA, CDR3 protein. The D gene is left open where the match is weak. Some rows have no size entry. The others give once, few or many, or a class for an expanded clone.

size: NA; D: NA; J: TRBJ2-1; V: TRBV6-5; DNA: TGTGCCAGCAGTTACTCGGGGGGTGCCAGAAATGAGCAGTTCTTC; CDR3: CASSYSGGARNEQFF
size: NA; D: NA; J: TRBJ1-4; V: TRBV7-9; DNA: TGTGCCAGCACATCCCGTCAGGGCTATAATGAAAAACTGTTTTTT; CDR3: CASTSRQGYNEKLFF
size: NA; D: TRBD1; J: TRBJ2-7; V: TRBV18; DNA: TGTGCCAGCTCACCGGGGACAGGGCTCTCCTACGAGCAGTACTTC; CDR3: CASSPGTGLSYEQYF
size: few; D: TRBD1; J: TRBJ1-2; V: TRBV4-3; DNA: TGCGCCAGCAGCCAAGGGGGACAGGATCGTTACTATGGCTACACCTTC; CDR3: CASSQGGQDRYYGYTF
size: NA; D: NA; J: TRBJ1-1; V: TRBV27; DNA: TGTGCCAGCAGTCTACAGCCGAACACTGAAGCTTTCTTT; CDR3: CASSLQPNTEAFF
size: NA; D: TRBD1; J: TRBJ1-1; V: TRBV4-3; DNA: TGCGCCAGCAGCCAAATGGCAGGGGGCGAGGACACTGAAGCTTTCTTT; CDR3: CASSQMAGGEDTEAFF
size: NA; D: NA; J: TRBJ1-2; V: TRBV28; DNA: TGTGCCAGCAGTGTGGGCAGGGCTAACTATGGCTACACCTTC; CDR3: CASSVGRANYGYTF
size: NA; D: TRBD1; J: TRBJ1-3; V: TRBV27; DNA: TGTGCCAGCAGCCCTCGTCAGGGGGCGACTGGAAACACCATATATTTT; CDR3: CASSPRQGATGNTIYF
size: NA; D: NA; J: TRBJ2-6; V: TRBV5-4; DNA: TGTGCCAGCAGCGGGGGTTTAGAAGGGGCCAACGTCCTGACTTTC; CDR3: CASSGGLEGANVLTF
size: NA; D: NA; J: TRBJ2-7; V: TRBV6-5; DNA: TGTGCCAGCAGTTACTCGAGGACACACTACGAGCAGTACTTC; CDR3: CASSYSRTHYEQYF
size: NA; D: NA; J: TRBJ2-1; V: TRBV19; DNA: TGTGCGGCAGGCACCATCTACAATGAGCAGTTCTTC; CDR3: CAAGTIYNEQFF
size: NA; D: NA; J: TRBJ1-3; V: TRBV5-1; DNA: TGCGCCAGCAGCTTGGAAGCCGGCTCTGGAAACACCATATATTTT; CDR3: CASSLEAGSGNTIYF
size: once; D: TRBD1; J: TRBJ1-2; V: TRBV6-1; DNA: TGTGCCAGCAGGTTCAGGGGGAACTATGGCTACACCTTC; CDR3: CASRFRGNYGYTF
size: few; D: NA; J: TRBJ2-7; V: TRBV28; DNA: TGTGCCAGCAGCCCGGCATCCTACGAGCAGTACTTC; CDR3: CASSPASYEQYF
size: few; D: NA; J: TRBJ1-2; V: TRBV6-1; DNA: TGTGCCAGCAGTGAAGCGACCGAATCGAACTATGGCTACACCTTC; CDR3: CASSEATESNYGYTF
size: few; D: TRBD1; J: TRBJ2-6; V: TRBV2; DNA: TGTGCCAGCAGTGAAGCACAGGGGCCTGGGGCCAACGTCCTGACTTTC; CDR3: CASSEAQGPGANVLTF
size: NA; D: TRBD2; J: TRBJ2-6; V: TRBV10-3; DNA: TGTGCCATCAGTGGGGGACTAGCGAGCTCTGGGGCCAACGTCCTGACTTTC; CDR3: CAISGGLASSGANVLTF
size: NA; D: TRBD2; J: TRBJ2-4; V: TRBV7-9; DNA: TGTGCCAGCAGCCTTAGCGGGAGGGGTTCCAAAAACATTCAGTACTTC; CDR3: CASSLSGRGSKNIQYF
size: once; D: NA; J: TRBJ2-5; V: TRBV30; DNA: TGTGCCTGGGGGTGGGGCCTACTCGACGAGACCCAGTACTTC; CDR3: CAWGWGLLDETQYF
size: NA; D: NA; J: TRBJ2-1; V: TRBV29-1; DNA: TGCAGCGTTACTCCGATCGATGAGCAGTTCTTC; CDR3: CSVTPIDEQFF
size: NA; D: NA; J: TRBJ2-7; V: TRBV29-1; DNA: TGCAGCGTTGAGTTCGCTGCCGTGCAGTACTTC; CDR3: CSVEFAAVQYF
size: NA; D: NA; J: TRBJ2-7; V: TRBV4-1; DNA: TGCGCCAGCAGCCCCGACGGGGAAAGCTCCTACGAGCAGTACTTC; CDR3: CASSPDGESSYEQYF
size: NA; D: TRBD1; J: TRBJ2-5; V: TRBV7-8; DNA: TGTGCCAGCAGCCGGACAGGGGCGTCAGAGACCCAGTACTTC; CDR3: CASSRTGASETQYF
size: NA; D: NA; J: TRBJ2-7; V: TRBV6-4; DNA: TGTGCCAGCAGTGAGTGCCTAGGGGCGTACGAGCAGTACTTC; CDR3: CASSECLGAYEQYF
size: NA; D: TRBD2; J: TRBJ2-2; V: TRBV19; DNA: TGTGCCAGTAGTATGAGCGGGAGTTTCGCCGGGGAGCTGTTTTTT; CDR3: CASSMSGSFAGELFF
size: NA; D: NA; J: TRBJ1-1; V: TRBV9; DNA: TGTGCCAGCAGCGTAGTAGACGGCCTGAACACTGAAGCTTTCTTT; CDR3: CASSVVDGLNTEAFF
size: NA; D: NA; J: TRBJ1-1; V: TRBV20-1; DNA: TGCAGTGCTAGGCAGACTGAAGCTTTCTTT; CDR3: CSARQTEAFF
size: NA; D: NA; J: TRBJ1-5; V: TRBV7-7; DNA: TGTGCTATCGGCCCCAAGGGGACCAAATATTGCTATAGCAATCAGCCCCAGCATTTT; CDR3: CAIGPKGTKYCYSNQPQHF
size: once; D: TRBD1; J: TRBJ2-1; V: TRBV29-1; DNA: TGCAGCGTAGCCGGGACAGGGGGCTATGATGAGCAGTTCTTC; CDR3: CSVAGTGGYDEQFF
size: NA; D: NA; J: TRBJ1-1; V: TRBV29-1; DNA: TGCAGCACCCTCAAAGTTACAGGGGCTTTCTTT; CDR3: CSTLKVTGAFF
size: NA; D: TRBD2; J: TRBJ2-3; V: TRBV7-9; DNA: TGTGCCAGCAGCGCCACTAGCGGGGGCACAGATACGCAGTATTTT; CDR3: CASSATSGGTDTQYF
size: few; D: NA; J: TRBJ2-2; V: TRBV5-1; DNA: TGCGCCAGCAGCTTGGCTACAACGACGTCGGGCGGGGAGCTGTTTTTT; CDR3: CASSLATTTSGGELFF
size: NA; D: NA; J: TRBJ2-7; V: TRBV18; DNA: TGTGCCAGCTCACCATCCGGGACTCTCTACGAGCAGTACTTC; CDR3: CASSPSGTLYEQYF
size: NA; D: TRBD2; J: TRBJ2-3; V: TRBV5-1; DNA: TGCGCCAGCAGCCTAGCGGGGGGGTCGACAGATACGCAGTATTTT; CDR3: CASSLAGGSTDTQYF
size: once; D: NA; J: TRBJ1-1; V: TRBV7-3; DNA: TGTGCCAGCAGCTCAGACAGGACGAACACTGAAGCTTTCTTT; CDR3: CASSSDRTNTEAFF
size: NA; D: TRBD1; J: TRBJ2-7; V: TRBV12-5; DNA: TGTGCTTCAACTGGGTCAGGGGGTCAGAGGAACGCCTACGAGCAGTACTTC; CDR3: CASTGSGGQRNAYEQYF
size: NA; D: NA; J: TRBJ2-2; V: TRBV6-6; DNA: TGTGCCAGCAGTTACGGAGGGAACACCGGGGAGCTGTTTTTT; CDR3: CASSYGGNTGELFF
size: NA; D: NA; J: TRBJ1-5; V: TRBV19; DNA: TGTGCCAGTAGTGCATCTCAGCGGTATCAGCCCCAGCATTTT; CDR3: CASSASQRYQPQHF
size: NA; D: TRBD1; J: TRBJ2-7; V: TRBV27; DNA: TGTGCCAGTAAGACCGGGACAGGGTACTACGAGCAGTACTTC; CDR3: CASKTGTGYYEQYF
size: once; D: TRBD1; J: TRBJ2-7; V: TRBV27; DNA: TGTGCCAGCAGTTTAAGCAGGGGGTGGTCCTACGAGCAGTACTTC; CDR3: CASSLSRGWSYEQYF
size: NA; D: NA; J: TRBJ1-2; V: TRBV9; DNA: TGTGCCAGCAGCGTAGCTGAACAGGGCTTCGGCTACACCTTC; CDR3: CASSVAEQGFGYTF
size: NA; D: NA; J: TRBJ1-3; V: TRBV7-6; DNA: TGTGCCAGCAGCCGGGGCGGGGACCGAGGAAACACCATATATTTT; CDR3: CASSRGGDRGNTIYF
size: NA; D: NA; J: TRBJ1-1; V: TRBV9; DNA: TGTGCCAGCAGCCCCCGCTCTAGGGGTGAAGCTTTCTTT; CDR3: CASSPRSRGEAFF
size: few; D: NA; J: TRBJ2-1; V: TRBV7-7; DNA: TGTGCTAGCAGCTTAGATTGGGGTTCTGAGCAGTTCTTC; CDR3: CASSLDWGSEQFF
size: NA; D: NA; J: TRBJ2-5; V: TRBV7-3; DNA: TGTGCCAGCAGCGCCTCCGTCGAGGGGCAGGAAGAGACCCAGTACTTC; CDR3: CASSASVEGQEETQYF
size: NA; D: TRBD2; J: TRBJ2-1; V: TRBV6-5; DNA: TGTGCCAGCAGTTGGCTAGCGGGAGGGGGAAATGAGCAGTTCTTC; CDR3: CASSWLAGGGNEQFF
size: NA; D: TRBD2; J: TRBJ2-3; V: TRBV9; DNA: TGTGCCAGCAGCGTAGGGACTAGCGGGATCGGAGATACGCAGTATTTT; CDR3: CASSVGTSGIGDTQYF
size: NA; D: TRBD2; J: TRBJ2-1; V: TRBV10-3; DNA: TGTGCCATCAGTGGTGGCGGGGGGTACAATGAGCAGTTCTTC; CDR3: CAISGGGGYNEQFF
size: NA; D: NA; J: TRBJ2-6; V: TRBV19; DNA: TGTGCCAGTAGTCACGGGCCGAGCTCTGGGGCCAACGTCCTGACTTTC; CDR3: CASSHGPSSGANVLTF
size: NA; D: NA; J: TRBJ2-1; V: TRBV6-1; DNA: TGTGCCAGCAGTGACTATGTTGGTGAGCAGTTCTTC; CDR3: CASSDYVGEQFF
size: NA; D: NA; J: TRBJ2-3; V: TRBV10-2; DNA: TGCGCCAGCAGTTCCCTCTCCCTCACGGATACGCAGTATTTT; CDR3: CASSSLSLTDTQYF
size: NA; D: NA; J: TRBJ2-7; V: TRBV6-5; DNA: TGTGCCAGCAGTTCTCCTGCAGGCCACCCCTCCTACGAGCAGTACTTC; CDR3: CASSSPAGHPSYEQYF
size: NA; D: NA; J: TRBJ2-7; V: TRBV6-5; DNA: TGTGCCAGCAGACAGGCCTCCTACGAGCAGTACTTC; CDR3: CASRQASYEQYF
size: once; D: NA; J: TRBJ2-7; V: TRBV4-3; DNA: TGCGCCAGCAGCCAATTACCTTCCTACGAGCAGTACTTC; CDR3: CASSQLPSYEQYF
size: NA; D: NA; J: TRBJ2-1; V: TRBV5-1; DNA: TGCGCCAGCTCTCGTAGGGGTGGGCCCCGCGGCAATGAGCAGTTCTTC; CDR3: CASSRRGGPRGNEQFF
size: NA; D: NA; J: TRBJ2-7; V: TRBV7-2; DNA: TGTGCCAGCAGCTTAGGTGCCGGAGCCTACGAGCAGTACTTC; CDR3: CASSLGAGAYEQYF
size: NA; D: NA; J: TRBJ2-2; V: TRBV7-3; DNA: TGTGCCAGCAGGGCCCACACCGGGGAGCTGTTTTTT; CDR3: CASRAHTGELFF
size: NA; D: TRBD2; J: TRBJ2-7; V: TRBV4-3; DNA: TGCGCCAGCAGCCAAGGCCCTAGCGGGGGGCCCTCCTACGAGCAGTACTTC; CDR3: CASSQGPSGGPSYEQYF
size: NA; D: NA; J: TRBJ2-7; V: TRBV5-4; DNA: TGTGCCAGCAGCCCTCTTATAGGAGCGAACGAGCAGTACTTC; CDR3: CASSPLIGANEQYF